This TCR beta chain was recovered during a study of blood T cell repertoires in COVID-19. CDR1 is GTSNPN, CDR2 SVGIG, per germline (reference sequence). The CDR3 extends over 13 amino acids. V was pared by 7 bases and J by 10 bases, with 11 bases of the junction left unmatched. Generated by immunoSEQ multiplex PCR, the TCRdb table keeps only in-frame clones and is missing some. The data show about 250,000 clones, more than 75% seen once. The source is a man aged 35 to 55 who had recovered from COVID-19. Sequencing was performed on PBMCs or T cells enriched from blood (not recorded which). The genes are TRBV30 and TRBJ1-4; 8 nucleotides align to TRBD1. The chain's CDR3 is CAFQGARLGKLFF. In DNA, the CDR3 is TGTGCCTTTCAGGGGGCCCGCCTGGGAAAACTGTTTTTT.